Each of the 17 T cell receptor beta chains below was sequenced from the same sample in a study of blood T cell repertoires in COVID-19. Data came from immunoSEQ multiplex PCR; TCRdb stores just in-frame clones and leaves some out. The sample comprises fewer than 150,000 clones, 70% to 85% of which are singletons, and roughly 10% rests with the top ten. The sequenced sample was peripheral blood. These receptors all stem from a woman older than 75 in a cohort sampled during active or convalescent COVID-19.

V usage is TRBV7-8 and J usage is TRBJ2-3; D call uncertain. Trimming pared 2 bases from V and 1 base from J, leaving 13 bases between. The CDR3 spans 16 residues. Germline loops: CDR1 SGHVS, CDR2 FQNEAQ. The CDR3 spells CASSLSRSLRTDTQYF. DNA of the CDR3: TGTGCCAGCAGCTTATCGCGAAGCCTTCGCACAGATACGCAGTATTTT. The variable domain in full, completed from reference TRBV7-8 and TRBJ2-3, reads GAGVSQSPRYKVAKRGQDVALRCDPISGHVSLFWYQQALGQGPEFLTYFQNEAQLDKSGLPSDRFFAERPEGSVSTLKIQRTQQEDSAVYLCASSLSRSLRTDTQYFGPGTRLTVL.

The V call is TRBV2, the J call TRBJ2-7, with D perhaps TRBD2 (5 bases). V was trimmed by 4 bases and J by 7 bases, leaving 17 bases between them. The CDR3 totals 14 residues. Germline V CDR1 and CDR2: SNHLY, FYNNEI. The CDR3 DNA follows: TGTGCCAGCAGTGTACGGGATAACCTGGGGGAGCAGTACGTC. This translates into CASSVRDNLGEQYV.

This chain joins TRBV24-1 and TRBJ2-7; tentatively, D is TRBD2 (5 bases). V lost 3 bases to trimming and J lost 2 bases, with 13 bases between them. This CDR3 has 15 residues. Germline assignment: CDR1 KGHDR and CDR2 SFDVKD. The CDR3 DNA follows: TGTGCCACCAGTGATCGGAGGACGTCCACCTACGAGCAGTACGTC. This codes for CATSDRRTSTYEQYV.

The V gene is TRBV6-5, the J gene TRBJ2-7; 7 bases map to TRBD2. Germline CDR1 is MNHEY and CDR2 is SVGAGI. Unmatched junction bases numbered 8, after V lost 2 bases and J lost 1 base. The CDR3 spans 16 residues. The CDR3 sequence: CASSYKWWGGSYEQYF. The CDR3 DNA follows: TGTGCCAGCAGTTACAAGTGGTGGGGGGGATCCTACGAGCAGTACTTC.

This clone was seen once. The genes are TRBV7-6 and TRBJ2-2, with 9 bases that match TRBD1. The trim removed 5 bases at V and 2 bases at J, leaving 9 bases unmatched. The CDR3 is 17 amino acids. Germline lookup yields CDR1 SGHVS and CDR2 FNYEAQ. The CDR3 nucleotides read TGTGCCAGCAGCAACCGCTACAGGGGGCGCAACACCGGGGAGCTGTTTTTT. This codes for CASSNRYRGRNTGELFF.

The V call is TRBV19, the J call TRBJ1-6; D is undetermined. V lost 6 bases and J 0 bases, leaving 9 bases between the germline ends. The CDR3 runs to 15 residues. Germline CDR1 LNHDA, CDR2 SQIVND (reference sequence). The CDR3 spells CASRSRSSYNSPLHF. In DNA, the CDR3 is TGTGCCAGTAGAAGTCGGAGCTCCTATAATTCACCCCTCCACTTT.

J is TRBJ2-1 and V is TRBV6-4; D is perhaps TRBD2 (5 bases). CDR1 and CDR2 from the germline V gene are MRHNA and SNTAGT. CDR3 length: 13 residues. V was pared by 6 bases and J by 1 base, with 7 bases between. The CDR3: CASSRGSYNEQFF. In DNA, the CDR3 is TGTGCCAGCAGCCGGGGATCCTACAATGAGCAGTTCTTC.

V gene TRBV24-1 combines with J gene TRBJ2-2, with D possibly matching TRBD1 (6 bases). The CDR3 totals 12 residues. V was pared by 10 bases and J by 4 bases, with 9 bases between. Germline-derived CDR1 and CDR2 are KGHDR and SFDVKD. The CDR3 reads CATGQSTGELFF. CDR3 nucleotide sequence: TGTGCCACTGGACAGTCCACCGGGGAGCTGTTTTTT.

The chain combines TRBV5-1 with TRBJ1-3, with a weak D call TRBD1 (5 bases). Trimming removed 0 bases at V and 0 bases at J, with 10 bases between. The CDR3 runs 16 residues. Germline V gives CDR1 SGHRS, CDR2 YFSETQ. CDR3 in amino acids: CASSLARASSGNTIYF. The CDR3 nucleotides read TGCGCCAGCAGCTTGGCCAGGGCAAGCTCTGGAAACACCATATATTTT.

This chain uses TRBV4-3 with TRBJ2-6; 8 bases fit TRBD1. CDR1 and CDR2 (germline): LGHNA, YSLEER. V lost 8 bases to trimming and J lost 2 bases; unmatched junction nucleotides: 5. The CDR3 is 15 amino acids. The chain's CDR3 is CASCAQGAGANVLTF. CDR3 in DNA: TGCGCCAGCTGCGCACAGGGGGCTGGGGCCAACGTCCTGACTTTC.

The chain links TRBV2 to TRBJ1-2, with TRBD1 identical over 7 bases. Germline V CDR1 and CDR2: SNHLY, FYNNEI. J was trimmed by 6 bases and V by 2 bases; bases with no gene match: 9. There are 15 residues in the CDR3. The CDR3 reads CASSENGAGGNGYTF. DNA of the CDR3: TGTGCCAGCAGTGAAAATGGCGCAGGGGGAAATGGCTACACCTTC.

The CDR3 DNA follows: TGTGCCAGCAGGACAAGGGGTTTCGAGACCCAGTACTTC. It yields the protein CASRTRGFETQYF. The chain joins TRBV6-4 to TRBJ2-5; D is possibly TRBD1 (5 bases). This CDR3 comprises 13 residues. V gave up 6 bases and J gave up 5 bases, with 13 bases separating them. The germline CDR1 and CDR2 sequences are MRHNA and SNTAGT.

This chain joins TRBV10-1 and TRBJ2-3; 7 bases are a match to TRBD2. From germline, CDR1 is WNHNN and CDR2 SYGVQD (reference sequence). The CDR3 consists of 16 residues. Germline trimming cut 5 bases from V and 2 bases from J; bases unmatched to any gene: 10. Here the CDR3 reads CASSNSTAGLTDTQYF. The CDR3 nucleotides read TGCGCCAGCAGTAACTCGACAGCGGGGCTCACAGATACGCAGTATTTT.

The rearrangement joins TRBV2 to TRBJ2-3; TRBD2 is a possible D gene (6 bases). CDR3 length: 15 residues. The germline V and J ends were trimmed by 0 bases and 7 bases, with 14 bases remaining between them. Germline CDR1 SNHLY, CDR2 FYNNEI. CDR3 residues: CASSEAGGGQNTQYF. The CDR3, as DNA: TGTGCCAGCAGTGAAGCGGGGGGTGGTCAAAATACGCAGTATTTT.

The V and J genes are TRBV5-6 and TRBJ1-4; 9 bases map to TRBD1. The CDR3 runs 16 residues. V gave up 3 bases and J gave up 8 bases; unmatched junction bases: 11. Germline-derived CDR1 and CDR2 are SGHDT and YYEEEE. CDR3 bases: TGTGCCAGCAGCTCGCCTCTGGACAGGGGCGGAGAAAAACTGTTTTTT. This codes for CASSSPLDRGGEKLFF. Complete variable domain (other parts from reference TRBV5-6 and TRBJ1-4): DAGVTQSPTHLIKTRGQQVTLRCSPKSGHDTVSWYQQALGQGPQFIFQYYEEEERQRGNFPDRFSGHQFPNYSSELNVNALLLGDSALYLCASSSPLDRGGEKLFFGSGTQLSVL.

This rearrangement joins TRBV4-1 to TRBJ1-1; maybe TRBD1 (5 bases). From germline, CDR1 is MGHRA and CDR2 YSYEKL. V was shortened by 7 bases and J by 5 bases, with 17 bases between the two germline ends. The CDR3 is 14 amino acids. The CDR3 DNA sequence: TGCGCCAGCAAAGCCTCCGGGGGGAGAACTGAAGCTTTCTTT. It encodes CASKASGGRTEAFF.

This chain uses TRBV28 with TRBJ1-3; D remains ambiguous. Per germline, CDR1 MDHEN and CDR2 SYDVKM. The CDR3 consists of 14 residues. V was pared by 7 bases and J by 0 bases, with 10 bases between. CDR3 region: CASTRVSSGNTIYF. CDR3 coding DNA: TGTGCCAGCACGAGGGTCAGCTCTGGAAACACCATATATTTT.